Listed here are 11 T cell receptor beta chains from one sample, sequenced in a study of CD8 T cells in ankylosing spondylitis. TCRdb used MiXCR to reprocess the 5' RACE reads, holding one entry per CDR3 protein. This table holds 270,000 or so distinct CDR3 sequences, approximately 20% found once. The sequenced sample consisted of blood, either unsorted or a sorted T cell fraction (not recorded which). The receptors shown here come from a male donor with ankylosing spondylitis or in good health (not recorded which).

The J gene is TRBJ2-3, the V gene TRBV6-1; D might be TRBD2 (6 bases). V dropped 3 bases and J dropped 8 bases, with 12 bases sitting between them. This CDR3 contains 13 residues. Per the germline V gene, CDR1 is MNHNS and CDR2 is SASEGT. The DNA of the CDR3 is TGTGCCAGCAGTGACGGGGACTCTTTTACGCAGTATTTT. Residues: CASSDGDSFTQYF.

V and J are TRBV11-1 and TRBJ2-7; 16 bases map to TRBD2. V trimming: 2 bases; J trimming: 0 bases; junction bases outside the gene matches: 4. Germline CDR1 and CDR2: SGHAT and FQDESV (reference sequence). This CDR3 comprises 18 residues. The CDR3 protein is CASSLSGLAGGSSYEQYF. The CDR3 DNA reads as TGTGCCAGCAGCTTATCGGGACTAGCGGGAGGGAGCTCCTACGAGCAGTACTTC.

The chain couples TRBV5-6 to TRBJ2-3; 11 bases line up with TRBD2. The germline V gene encodes CDR1 SGHDT and CDR2 YYEEEE. The CDR3 sequence is 15 residues long. V lost 0 bases, J lost 7 bases, and 4 bases stayed unmatched. The CDR3 nucleotides are TGTGCCAGCAGCTTGGGTACTAGCGGGAGTAATACGCAGTATTTT. The encoded protein is CASSLGTSGSNTQYF.

The gene calls are TRBV2 and TRBJ2-7; possible D gene TRBD2, 6 bases. CDR1 SNHLY and CDR2 FYNNEI come from the germline V gene. The CDR3 runs to 12 residues. V lost 7 bases and J 3 bases, leaving 10 bases between the germline ends. The CDR3 protein is CASIAGNYEQYF. CDR3 coding DNA: TGTGCCAGCATCGCGGGGAACTACGAGCAGTACTTC.

V usage is TRBV15 and J usage is TRBJ2-5, with 7 bases lining up with TRBD1. The CDR3 consists of 16 residues. In germline, CDR1 is LNHNV, CDR2 YYDKDF (reference sequence). V lost 1 base and J lost 0; bases outside the gene matches: 5. The CDR3 loop reads CATSRVRGTDQETQYF. CDR3 sequence (DNA): TGTGCCACCAGCAGAGTTAGAGGGACAGACCAAGAGACCCAGTACTTC.

This clonotype was seen a handful of times. The rearrangement uses TRBV6-1 and TRBJ1-2, with D uncertain. CDR1 and CDR2 (germline): MNHNS, SASEGT. Trimming stripped 6 bases from V and 0 bases from J, with 14 bases between. The CDR3 is 15 amino acids. DNA for the CDR3: TGTGCCAGCAGCCCCGGCGACCCCTCTAACTATGGCTACACCTTC. As protein: CASSPGDPSNYGYTF.

This chain connects TRBV6-2 or TRBV6-3 to TRBJ2-2, with 7 bases identical to TRBD2. CDR1 and CDR2 (germline): MNHEY, SVGEGT. V gave up 2 bases and J gave up 8 bases; unmatched junction bases: 5. This CDR3 has 14 amino acids. The CDR3 region is CASSYGRESGELFF. Written as DNA, the CDR3 is TGTGCCAGCAGTTACGGGCGGGAGTCAGGGGAGCTGTTTTTT.

This clonotype came up many times. The chain is built from TRBV4-1 and TRBJ2-7; D is possibly TRBD2 (5 bases). V lost 0 bases, J lost 2 bases, and 8 bases lay in between. The CDR3 contains 14 residues. CDR1 and CDR2 (germline): MGHRA, YSYEKL. The CDR3 spells CASSQDEGPYEQYF. As DNA, the CDR3 is TGCGCCAGCAGCCAAGATGAGGGCCCCTACGAGCAGTACTTC.

This clonotype was seen a few times. The chain recombines TRBV30 with TRBJ2-3; the D gene is possibly TRBD1 (6 bases). Trimming shortened V by 4 bases and J by 0 bases, and 11 bases separated the two germline ends. Germline CDR1 and CDR2: GTSNPN and SVGIG (reference sequence). The CDR3 runs to 14 residues. Here the CDR3 DNA reads TGTGCCTGGAATGCTGGGGGCAGCACAGATACGCAGTATTTT. Its protein is CAWNAGGSTDTQYF.

The chain recombines TRBV5-1 with TRBJ2-7, with a tentative D call TRBD1 (5 bases). CDR3 length: 14 amino acids. CDR1 and CDR2 (germline): SGHRS, YFSETQ. V dropped 0 bases and J dropped 3 bases, with 10 bases sitting between them. The CDR3 protein is CASSLAMGLYEQYF. The CDR3 nucleotides read TGCGCCAGCAGCTTGGCCATGGGGCTCTACGAGCAGTACTTC. Looking up the rest from reference TRBV5-1 and TRBJ2-7 gives the full variable domain: KAGVTQTPRYLIKTRGQQVTLSCSPISGHRSVSWYQQTPGQGLQFLFEYFSETQRNKGNFPGRFSGRQFSNSRSEMNVSTLELGDSALYLCASSLAMGLYEQYFGPGTRLTVT.

CDR3 residues: CASSDQDPAGANVLTF. The DNA of the CDR3 is TGTGCCAGCAGCGACCAAGATCCAGCTGGGGCCAACGTCCTGACTTTC. V gene TRBV7-6 combines with J gene TRBJ2-6; D is unclear. V dropped 5 bases and J dropped 2 bases, with 13 bases sitting between them. The CDR3 consists of 16 residues. Germline V CDR1 and CDR2: SGHVS, FNYEAQ.